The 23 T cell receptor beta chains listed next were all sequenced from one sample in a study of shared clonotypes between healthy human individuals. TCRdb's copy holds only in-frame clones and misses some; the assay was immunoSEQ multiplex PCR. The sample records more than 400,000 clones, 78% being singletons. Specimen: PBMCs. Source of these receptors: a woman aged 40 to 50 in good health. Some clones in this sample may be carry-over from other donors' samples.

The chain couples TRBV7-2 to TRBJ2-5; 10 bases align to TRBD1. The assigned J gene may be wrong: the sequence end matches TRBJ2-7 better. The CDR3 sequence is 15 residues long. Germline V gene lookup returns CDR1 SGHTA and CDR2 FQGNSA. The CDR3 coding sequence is TGTGCCAGCAGCCGAGGGACAGGGGTTACCTACGAGCAGTACTTC. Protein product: CASSRGTGVTYEQYF.

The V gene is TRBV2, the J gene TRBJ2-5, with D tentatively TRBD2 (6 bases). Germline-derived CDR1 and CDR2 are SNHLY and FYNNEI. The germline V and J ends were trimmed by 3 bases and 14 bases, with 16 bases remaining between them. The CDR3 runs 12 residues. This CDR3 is CASSDPTSPAYF. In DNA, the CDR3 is TGTGCCAGCAGTGACCCTACTAGCCCCGCTTACTTC.

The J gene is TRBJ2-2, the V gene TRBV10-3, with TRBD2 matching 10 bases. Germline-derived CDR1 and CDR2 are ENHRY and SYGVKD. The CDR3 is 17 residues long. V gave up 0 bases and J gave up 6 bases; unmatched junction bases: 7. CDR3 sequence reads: CAISESTGTSVAGELFF. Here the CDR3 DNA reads TGTGCCATCAGTGAGTCCACCGGGACTAGCGTAGCCGGGGAGCTGTTTTTT.

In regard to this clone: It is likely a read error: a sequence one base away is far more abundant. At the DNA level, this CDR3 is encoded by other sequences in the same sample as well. The CDR3 DNA sequence: TGTGCCTGGAGCCTTGGACAGAAAAAGAACACTGAGGCTTTCTTT. It yields the protein CAWSLGQKKNTEAFF. This rearrangement joins TRBV30 to TRBJ1-1; D may be TRBD1 (6 bases). CDR1 and CDR2 (germline): GTSNPN, SVGIG (reference sequence). CDR3 length: 15 amino acids.

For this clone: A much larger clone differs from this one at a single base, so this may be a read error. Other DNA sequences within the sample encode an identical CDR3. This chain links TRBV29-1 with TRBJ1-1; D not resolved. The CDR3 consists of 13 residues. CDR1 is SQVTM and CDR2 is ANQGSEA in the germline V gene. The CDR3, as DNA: TGCAGTGTCACAGTAGGGTTAGACACTGAAGCTTTCTTT. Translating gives CSVTVGLDTEAFF. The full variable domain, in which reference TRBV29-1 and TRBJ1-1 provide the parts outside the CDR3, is SAVISQKPSRDICQRGTSLTIQCQVDSQVTMMFWYRQQPGQSLTLIATANQGSEATYESGFVIDKFPISRPNLTFSTLTVSNMSPEDSSIYLCSVTVGLDTEAFFGQGTRLTVV.

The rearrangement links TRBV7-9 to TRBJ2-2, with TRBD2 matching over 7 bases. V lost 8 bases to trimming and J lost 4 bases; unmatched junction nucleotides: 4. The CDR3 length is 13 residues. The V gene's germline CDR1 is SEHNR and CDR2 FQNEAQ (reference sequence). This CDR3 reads CASGAGVTGELFF. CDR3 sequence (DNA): TGTGCCAGCGGTGCGGGAGTCACCGGGGAGCTGTTTTTT.

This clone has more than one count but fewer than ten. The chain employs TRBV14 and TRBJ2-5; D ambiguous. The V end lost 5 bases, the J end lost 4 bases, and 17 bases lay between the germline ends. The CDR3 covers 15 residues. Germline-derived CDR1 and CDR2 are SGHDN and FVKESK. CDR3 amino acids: CASSTSPRVGETQYF. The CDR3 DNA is TGTGCCAGCAGCACCTCCCCCCGGGTAGGAGAGACCCAGTACTTC.

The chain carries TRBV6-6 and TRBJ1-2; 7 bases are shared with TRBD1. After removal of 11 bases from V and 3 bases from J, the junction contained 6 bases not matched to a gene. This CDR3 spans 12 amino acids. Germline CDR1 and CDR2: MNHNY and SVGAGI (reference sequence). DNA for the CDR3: TGTGCCTCGAGACAGGGAGACTATGGCTACACCTTC. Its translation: CASRQGDYGYTF.

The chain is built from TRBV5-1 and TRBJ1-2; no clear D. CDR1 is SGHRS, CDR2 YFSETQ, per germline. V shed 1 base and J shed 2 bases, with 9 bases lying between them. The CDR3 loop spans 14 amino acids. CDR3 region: CASSLQESNYGYTF. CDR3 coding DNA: TGCGCCAGCAGCTTGCAGGAGTCAAACTATGGCTACACCTTC.

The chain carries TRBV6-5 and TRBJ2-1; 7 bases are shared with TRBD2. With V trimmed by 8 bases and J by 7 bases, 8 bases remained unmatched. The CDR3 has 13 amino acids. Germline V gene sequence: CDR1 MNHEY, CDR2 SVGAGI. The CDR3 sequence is CASLPPAGNEQFF. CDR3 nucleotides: TGTGCCAGCCTCCCCCCAGCGGGAAATGAGCAGTTCTTC.

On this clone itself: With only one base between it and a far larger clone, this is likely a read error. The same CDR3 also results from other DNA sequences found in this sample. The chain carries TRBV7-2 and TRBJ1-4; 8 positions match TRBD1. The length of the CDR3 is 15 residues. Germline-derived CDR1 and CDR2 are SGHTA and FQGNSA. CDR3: CASSPPGTGTEKLFF. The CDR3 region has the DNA TGTGCTAGCAGCCCACCCGGGACAGGTACCGAAAAACTGTTTTTT.

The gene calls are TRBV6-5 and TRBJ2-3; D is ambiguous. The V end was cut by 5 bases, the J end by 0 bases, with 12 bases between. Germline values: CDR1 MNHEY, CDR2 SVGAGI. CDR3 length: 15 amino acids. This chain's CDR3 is CASSRSETSTDTQYF. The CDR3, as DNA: TGTGCCAGCAGTAGGAGCGAGACTAGCACAGATACGCAGTATTTT.

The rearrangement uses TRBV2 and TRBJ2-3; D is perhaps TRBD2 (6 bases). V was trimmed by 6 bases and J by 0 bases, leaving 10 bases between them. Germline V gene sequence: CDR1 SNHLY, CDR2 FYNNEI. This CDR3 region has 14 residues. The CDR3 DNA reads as TGTGCCAGCAGACGGCGGGATAGCACAGATACGCAGTATTTT. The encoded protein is CASRRRDSTDTQYF.

The CDR3 is CTSSQEVGREISYEQYF. CDR3 DNA sequence: TGCACCAGCAGCCAAGAGGTCGGGCGGGAAATCTCCTACGAGCAGTACTTC. The chain carries TRBV1 and TRBJ2-7; TRBD2 was called by the table and not checked on the DNA. TRBV1 is a recognized pseudogene. This CDR3 comprises 17 residues.

CDR3 nucleotide sequence: TGTGCCAGCAGCGGAAACTCTGGAAACACCATATATTTT. This encodes CASSGNSGNTIYF. The chain couples TRBV9 to TRBJ1-3, with D hard to call. The germline V gene encodes CDR1 SGDLS and CDR2 YYNGEE. There are 13 residues in the CDR3. The V gene lost 3 bases and the J gene lost 0 bases, with 4 bases spanning the gap.

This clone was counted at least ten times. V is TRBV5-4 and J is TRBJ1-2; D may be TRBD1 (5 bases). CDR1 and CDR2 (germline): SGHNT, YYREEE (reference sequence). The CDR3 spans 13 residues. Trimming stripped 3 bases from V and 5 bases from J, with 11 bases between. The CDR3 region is CASSSETAYGYTF. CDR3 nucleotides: TGTGCCAGCAGCTCCGAGACAGCATATGGCTACACCTTC.

CDR3 bases: TGTGCCAGCAGCTTAGTTTTACAGGGTGAAGCTTTCTTT. Translated: CASSLVLQGEAFF. The chain carries TRBV11-3 and TRBJ1-1, with D tentatively TRBD1 (6 bases). In germline, CDR1 is SGHNT, CDR2 YENEEA. This CDR3 region has 13 residues. The V and J ends lost 1 base and 7 bases respectively, with 10 bases between them. Full variable domain (outside the CDR3, taken from reference TRBV11-3 and TRBJ1-1): EAGVVQSPRYKIIEKKQPVAFWCNPISGHNTLYWYLQNLGQGPELLIRYENEEAVDDSQLPKDRFSAERLKGVDSTLKIQPAELGDSAVYLCASSLVLQGEAFFGQGTRLTVV.

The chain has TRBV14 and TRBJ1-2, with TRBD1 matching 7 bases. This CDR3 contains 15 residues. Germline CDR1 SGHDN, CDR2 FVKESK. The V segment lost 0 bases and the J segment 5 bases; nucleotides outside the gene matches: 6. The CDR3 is CASSQDQNRGYGYTF. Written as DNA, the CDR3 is TGTGCCAGCAGCCAAGACCAGAACAGGGGATATGGCTACACCTTC.

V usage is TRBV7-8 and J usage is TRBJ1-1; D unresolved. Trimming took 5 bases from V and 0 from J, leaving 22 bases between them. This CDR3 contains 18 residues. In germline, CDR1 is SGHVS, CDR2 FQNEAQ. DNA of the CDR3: TGTGCCAGCAGCCTTAACTCATTATTAAGTAACATGAACACTGAAGCTTTCTTT. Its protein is CASSLNSLLSNMNTEAFF.

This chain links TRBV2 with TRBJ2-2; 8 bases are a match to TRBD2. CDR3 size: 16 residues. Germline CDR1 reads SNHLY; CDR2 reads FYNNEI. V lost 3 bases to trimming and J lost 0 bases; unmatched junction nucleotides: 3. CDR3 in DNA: TGTGCCAGCAGTGATAGGGGACTAGCGAACACCGGGGAGCTGTTTTTT. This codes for CASSDRGLANTGELFF.

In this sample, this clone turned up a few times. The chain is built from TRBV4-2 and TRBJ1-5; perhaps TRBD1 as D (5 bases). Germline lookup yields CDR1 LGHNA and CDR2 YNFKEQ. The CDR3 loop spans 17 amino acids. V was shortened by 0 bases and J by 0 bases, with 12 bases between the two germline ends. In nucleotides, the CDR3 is TGTGCCAGCAGCCAAGATTGGACATTTAATAGCAATCAGCCCCAGCATTTT. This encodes CASSQDWTFNSNQPQHF.

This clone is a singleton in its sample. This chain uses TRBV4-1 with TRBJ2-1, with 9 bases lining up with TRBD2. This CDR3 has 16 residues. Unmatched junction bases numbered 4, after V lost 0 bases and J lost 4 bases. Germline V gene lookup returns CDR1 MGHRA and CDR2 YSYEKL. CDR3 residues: CASSQERLAEYNEQFF. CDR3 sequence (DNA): TGCGCCAGCAGCCAAGAGCGACTAGCGGAATACAATGAGCAGTTCTTC.

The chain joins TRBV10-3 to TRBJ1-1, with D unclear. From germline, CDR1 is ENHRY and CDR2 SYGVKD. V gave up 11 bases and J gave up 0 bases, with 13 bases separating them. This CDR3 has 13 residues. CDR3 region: CASTIQVNTEAFF. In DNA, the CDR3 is TGTGCCTCGACCATCCAAGTGAACACTGAAGCTTTCTTT.